The next 26 T cell receptor beta chains were all read from a single sample in a study of blood T cell repertoires in COVID-19. Sequencing was performed with immunoSEQ multiplex PCR; in TCRdb, only in-frame clones are kept and a portion is missing. The sample lists roughly 300,000 clones, approximately 90% occurring once. The sequencing sample was made of PBMCs or T cells enriched from blood (not recorded which). The receptors were sampled from a woman in her 30s who had recovered from COVID-19.

This chain uses TRBV25-1 with TRBJ2-2; 10 bases map to TRBD1. Unmatched junction bases numbered 8, after V lost 3 bases and J lost 4 bases. Per germline, CDR1 MGHDK and CDR2 SYGVNS. The CDR3 spans 17 residues. The CDR3, as DNA: TGTGCCAGCAGTGATTCCGGGACAGGGGTCCCCACCGGGGAGCTGTTTTTT. Its protein is CASSDSGTGVPTGELFF. Variable domain in full (rest from reference TRBV25-1 and TRBJ2-2): EADIYQTPRYLVIGTGKKITLECSQTMGHDKMYWYQQDPGMELHLIHYSYGVNSTEKGDLSSESTVSRIRTEHFPLTLESARPSHTSQYLCASSDSGTGVPTGELFFGEGSRLTVL.

This sequence joins TRBV19 and TRBJ2-4; D not certain. This CDR3 comprises 14 residues. Germline CDR1 LNHDA, CDR2 SQIVND (reference sequence). Trimming shortened V by 5 bases and J by 2 bases, and 10 bases separated the two germline ends. Here the CDR3 DNA reads TGTGCCAGTAGTGAGGCGTCATCCAAAAACATTCAGTACTTC. Translation: CASSEASSKNIQYF.

The chain recombines TRBV19 with TRBJ2-1; 10 bases match TRBD1. Losses at the gene ends were 5 bases for V and 7 bases for J; bases not matched to a gene: 11. Germline V gene lookup returns CDR1 LNHDA and CDR2 SQIVND (reference sequence). The CDR3 length is 16 residues. The CDR3 DNA follows: TGTGCCAGTAGTGTCCGACAGGGGGCGAGAAGGAATGAGCAGTTCTTC. Translating gives CASSVRQGARRNEQFF.

A few counts support this clone. The chain couples TRBV5-6 to TRBJ1-4; TRBD1 matches at 7 bases. From germline, CDR1 is SGHDT and CDR2 YYEEEE. The V and J ends lost 5 bases and 4 bases, in that order; junction bases with no gene match: 5. This CDR3 contains 14 residues. The chain's CDR3 is CASSSGGFNEKLFF. In nucleotides, the CDR3 is TGTGCCAGCAGTTCAGGGGGGTTTAATGAAAAACTGTTTTTT.

As for this clone: This specimen includes other DNA sequences encoding the same CDR3. This chain connects TRBV18 to TRBJ2-1, with D tentatively TRBD1 (5 bases). CDR1 is KGHSH, CDR2 LQKENI, per germline. The CDR3 covers 15 residues. V lost 2 bases and J lost 2, with 10 bases in between. The CDR3: CASSPGQGTYNEQFF. The CDR3 nucleotides read TGTGCCAGCTCACCAGGGCAGGGCACCTACAATGAGCAGTTCTTC. The entire variable domain, with the rest obtained from reference TRBV18 and TRBJ2-1, is as follows: NAGVMQNPRHLVRRRGQEARLRCSPMKGHSHVYWYRQLPEEGLKFMVYLQKENIIDESGMPKERFSAEFPKEGPSILRIQQVVRGDSAAYFCASSPGQGTYNEQFFGPGTRLTVL.

This clone showed up just once. The V call is TRBV6-2 or TRBV6-3, the J call TRBJ2-7, with 8 positions matching TRBD1. V shed 6 bases and J 5 bases; nucleotides not matched to a gene: 9. Germline V gene data show CDR1 as MNHEY and CDR2 as SVGEGT. This CDR3 is built from 14 residues. This CDR3 is CASSKRGQVNEQYF. DNA of the CDR3: TGTGCCAGCAGCAAAAGGGGACAGGTCAACGAGCAGTACTTC.

J is TRBJ1-5 and V is TRBV28, with 8 bases that match TRBD1. The CDR3 has 13 amino acids. CDR1 and CDR2 from the germline V gene are MDHEN and SYDVKM. Trimming at V came to 10 bases and at J to 7 bases, leaving 9 bases not matched to a gene. The CDR3 loop is CAIEIGQGQPQHF. The DNA of the CDR3 is TGTGCCATCGAGATCGGACAGGGCCAGCCCCAGCATTTT.

V and J are TRBV15 and TRBJ2-7; D is perhaps TRBD2 (5 bases). CDR3 length: 13 residues. Trimming pared 3 bases from V and 3 bases from J, leaving 9 bases between. The germline gives CDR1 LNHNV, CDR2 YYDKDF (reference sequence). The CDR3 region is CATSSYRDYEQYF. CDR3 in DNA: TGTGCCACCAGCAGTTACCGGGACTACGAGCAGTACTTC.

The rearrangement joins TRBV9 to TRBJ1-2, with 10 bases identical to TRBD1. The germline V gene encodes CDR1 SGDLS and CDR2 YYNGEE. This CDR3 has 16 residues. Unmatched junction bases numbered 5, after V lost 0 bases and J lost 3 bases. CDR3 loop: CASSVAGTGVYYGYTF. As DNA, the CDR3 is TGTGCCAGCAGCGTAGCAGGGACAGGGGTTTACTATGGCTACACCTTC.

The J gene is TRBJ2-1, the V gene TRBV2; D gene ambiguous. The V end was cut by 6 bases, the J end by 5 bases, with 17 bases between. Germline V gene data show CDR1 as SNHLY and CDR2 as FYNNEI. The CDR3 covers 15 residues. CDR3: CASRNSRLGDNEQFF. The CDR3 nucleotides are TGTGCCAGCAGAAACAGCCGCCTCGGTGACAATGAGCAGTTCTTC.

J is TRBJ2-7 and V is TRBV19; 8 bases agree with TRBD1. The CDR3 extends over 14 amino acids. CDR1 is LNHDA, CDR2 SQIVND, per germline (reference sequence). After removal of 4 bases from V and 2 bases from J, the junction contained 4 bases not matched to a gene. The CDR3 sequence is CASSKQGEPYEQYF. The CDR3 DNA reads TGTGCCAGTAGTAAACAGGGGGAACCCTACGAGCAGTACTTC.

This clone has a single count. The J gene is TRBJ2-2, the V gene TRBV28; the D gene is possibly TRBD1 (6 bases). The CDR3 length is 17 residues. CDR1 MDHEN and CDR2 SYDVKM come from the germline V gene. V gave up 6 bases and J gave up 0 bases, with 17 bases separating them. CDR3 sequence (DNA): TGTGCCAGCAGCGCAAATCAGGGGACGGCGAACACCGGGGAGCTGTTTTTT. Translated: CASSANQGTANTGELFF.

The CDR3 DNA reads as TGTGCCAGCAGCCAGGGGCAAGAGACCCAGTACTTC. It yields the protein CASSQGQETQYF. This chain links TRBV6-2 or TRBV6-3 with TRBJ2-5; a weak D match, TRBD1 (6 bases). With 6 bases removed from V and 2 bases from J, the gap between germline ends came to 7 bases. Germline loops: CDR1 MNHEY, CDR2 SVGEGT. The CDR3 extends over 12 amino acids.

The chain carries TRBV21-1 and TRBJ2-3; the table's D call, TRBD2, was not checked against the DNA. TRBV21-1 constitutes a pseudogene. There are 16 residues in the CDR3. The CDR3 DNA sequence: TGTGCCAGCAGCAAAGAGACTAGCAGGAGCACAGATACGCAGTATTTT. Translated, it gives CASSKETSRSTDTQYF.

This chain joins TRBV5-5 and TRBJ2-3; D ambiguous. The CDR3 runs 12 residues. V lost 4 bases and J lost 2, with 5 bases in between. The germline V gene encodes CDR1 SGHKS and CDR2 YYEKEE (reference sequence). For the CDR3, the DNA is TGTGCCAGCAGCCTTAACACAGATACGCAGTATTTT. The encoded protein is CASSLNTDTQYF. Supplemented by reference TRBV5-5 and TRBJ2-3, the full variable domain reads DAGVTQSPTHLIKTRGQQVTLRCSPISGHKSVSWYQQVLGQGPQFIFQYYEKEERGRGNFPDRFSARQFPNYSSELNVNALLLGDSALYLCASSLNTDTQYFGPGTRLTVL.

This chain links TRBV6-5 with TRBJ1-1; weak D call: TRBD1 (5 bases). The germline V gene has CDR1 MNHEY and CDR2 SVGAGI. The CDR3 runs to 14 residues. The ends were cut back, 2 bases at V and 5 bases at J, with 12 bases in the middle. DNA for the CDR3: TGTGCCAGCAGTTACGGGCAGGGAGGGACTGAAGCTTTCTTT. Its protein product is CASSYGQGGTEAFF.

The V and J genes are TRBV10-3 and TRBJ1-4; the D gene is possibly TRBD1 (5 bases). The CDR3 covers 17 residues. V was clipped by 5 bases and J by 8 bases, with 24 bases between them. The germline gives CDR1 ENHRY, CDR2 SYGVKD. This CDR3 reads CAISMTATAFAGEKLFF. The CDR3 DNA reads TGTGCCATCAGTATGACAGCTACCGCCTTCGCGGGGGAAAAACTGTTTTTT.

The V call is TRBV7-3, the J call TRBJ2-1, with TRBD1 as a possible D gene (5 bases). Germline V gives CDR1 SGHTA, CDR2 FQGTGA. This CDR3 is built from 16 residues. V lost 5 bases, J lost 10 bases, and 24 bases lay in between. The CDR3 loop is CASSTQGGRDIGEQFF. The CDR3, as DNA: TGTGCCAGCAGCACTCAAGGCGGCAGGGATATAGGGGAGCAGTTCTTC.

The chain links TRBV6-5 to TRBJ1-1; the match to TRBD1 covers 9 bases. Germline values: CDR1 MNHEY, CDR2 SVGAGI. J gave up 4 bases and V 6 bases, and 6 bases lay outside the gene matches. The CDR3 extends over 14 amino acids. The CDR3 reads CASSVQGAFTEAFF. The CDR3 coding sequence is TGTGCCAGCAGCGTACAGGGGGCTTTCACTGAAGCTTTCTTT.

The V and J genes are TRBV5-1 and TRBJ2-5; a weak D match, TRBD1 (6 bases). CDR3 length: 15 amino acids. V was pared by 0 bases and J by 1 base, with 10 bases between. Germline-derived CDR1 and CDR2 are SGHRS and YFSETQ. The CDR3 DNA reads TGCGCCAGCAGCTTGGCCACAGGGACCCAAGAGACCCAGTACTTC. This sequence encodes CASSLATGTQETQYF.

The chain employs TRBV4-1 and TRBJ1-2; D might be TRBD1 (5 bases). CDR1 is MGHRA and CDR2 is YSYEKL in the germline V gene. CDR3 length: 15 amino acids. With 2 bases removed from V and 4 bases from J, the gap between germline ends came to 14 bases. The CDR3 region is CASSQKRGEGYGYTF. The DNA of the CDR3 is TGCGCCAGCAGCCAAAAACGGGGGGAGGGCTATGGCTACACCTTC.

The chain combines TRBV11-3 with TRBJ2-1; 8 nucleotides agree with TRBD2. The CDR3 is made up of 15 amino acids. V trimming: 3 bases; J trimming: 3 bases; junction bases outside the gene matches: 4. Germline V gene data show CDR1 as SGHNT and CDR2 as YENEEA. The CDR3 here is CASSFSGISYNEQFF. DNA of the CDR3: TGTGCCAGCAGCTTTAGCGGGATAAGCTACAATGAGCAGTTCTTC.

The V call is TRBV12-3 or TRBV12-4, the J call TRBJ1-2; 7 nucleotides align to TRBD1. This CDR3 is 13 amino acids long. Trimming at V came to 5 bases and at J to 4 bases, leaving 4 bases not matched to a gene. CDR3 coding DNA: TGTGCCAGCAGTCCAACAGGGGTCTATGGCTACACCTTC. It yields the protein CASSPTGVYGYTF.

J is TRBJ2-5 and V is TRBV18; maybe TRBD1 (5 bases). There are 14 residues in the CDR3. Germline V gives CDR1 KGHSH, CDR2 LQKENI. V lost 3 bases to trimming and J lost 0 bases, with 8 bases between them. The CDR3 reads CASSPRVNQETQYF. CDR3 sequence (DNA): TGTGCCAGCTCACCCAGGGTCAACCAAGAGACCCAGTACTTC. The full variable domain, its missing parts supplied by reference TRBV18 and TRBJ2-5, is NAGVMQNPRHLVRRRGQEARLRCSPMKGHSHVYWYRQLPEEGLKFMVYLQKENIIDESGMPKERFSAEFPKEGPSILRIQQVVRGDSAAYFCASSPRVNQETQYFGPGTRLLVL.

The rearrangement uses TRBV29-1 and TRBJ2-5; 12 bases align to TRBD2. The V gene end was trimmed by 2 bases and the J gene end by 4 bases; junction bases not matched to a gene: 11. This CDR3 is built from 17 residues. Germline V gene lookup returns CDR1 SQVTM and CDR2 ANQGSEA. Here the CDR3 reads CSVESLAGGPEGETQYF. The CDR3 nucleotides are TGCAGCGTTGAATCGCTAGCGGGAGGGCCTGAGGGAGAGACCCAGTACTTC.

The genes are TRBV5-5 and TRBJ2-1, with D maybe TRBD2 (5 bases). The CDR3 is 14 amino acids. Germline V CDR1 and CDR2: SGHKS, YYEKEE (reference sequence). The germline V and J ends were trimmed by 0 bases and 5 bases, with 9 bases remaining between them. The CDR3 nucleotides are TGTGCCAGCAGCTTGGGTGCTAGCCACAATGAGCAGTTCTTC. The encoded protein is CASSLGASHNEQFF.